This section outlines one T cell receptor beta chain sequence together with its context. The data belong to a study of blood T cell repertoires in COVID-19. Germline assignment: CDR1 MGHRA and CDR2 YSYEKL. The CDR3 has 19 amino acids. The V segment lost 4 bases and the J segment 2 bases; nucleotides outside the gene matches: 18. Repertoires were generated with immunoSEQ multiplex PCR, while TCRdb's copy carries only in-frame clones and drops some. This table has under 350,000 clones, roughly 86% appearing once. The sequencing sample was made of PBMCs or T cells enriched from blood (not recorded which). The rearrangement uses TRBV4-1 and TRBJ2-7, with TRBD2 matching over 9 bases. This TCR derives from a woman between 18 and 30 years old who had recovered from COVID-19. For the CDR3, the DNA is TGCGCCAGCAGCCTAAGGACTAGCGCGGGAGTGATGACCCCCTACGAGCAGTACTTC. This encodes CASSLRTSAGVMTPYEQYF.